This T cell receptor beta chain was profiled in a study of shared clonotypes between healthy human individuals. Splitting of CD4+ cells produced CD45RA+ naive and CD45RA-negative memory subsets. The V and J ends lost 3 bases and 6 bases respectively, with 15 bases between them. The CDR3 has 15 amino acids. CDR1 and CDR2 (germline): WNHNN, SYGVQD (reference sequence). Measured with immunoSEQ multiplex PCR; TCRdb has only the in-frame clones, and not every one. Here the sample spans a few million clones, approximately 94% being singletons. Sample: naive CD4+ T cells sorted from blood. The subset: CD45RA+ positively selected. The gene calls are TRBV10-1 and TRBJ2-1; D is perhaps TRBD1 or TRBD2 (5 bases each). The sequence derives from a man younger than 35 in good health. The CDR3 is CASSDARGSINEQFF. The CDR3 region has the DNA TGCGCCAGCAGTGATGCGAGGGGCTCGATCAATGAGCAGTTCTTC.